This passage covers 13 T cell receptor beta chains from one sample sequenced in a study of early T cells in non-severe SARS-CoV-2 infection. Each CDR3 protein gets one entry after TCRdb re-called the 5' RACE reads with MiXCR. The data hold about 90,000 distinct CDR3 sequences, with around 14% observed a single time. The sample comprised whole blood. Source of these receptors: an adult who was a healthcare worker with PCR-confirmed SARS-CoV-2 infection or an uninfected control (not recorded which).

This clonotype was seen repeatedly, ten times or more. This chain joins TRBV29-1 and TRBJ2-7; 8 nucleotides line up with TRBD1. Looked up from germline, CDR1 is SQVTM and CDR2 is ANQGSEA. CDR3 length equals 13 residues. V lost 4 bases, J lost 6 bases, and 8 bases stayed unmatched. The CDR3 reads CSVGTGYLSEQYF. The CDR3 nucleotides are TGCAGCGTTGGGACAGGGTATTTGTCCGAGCAGTACTTC.

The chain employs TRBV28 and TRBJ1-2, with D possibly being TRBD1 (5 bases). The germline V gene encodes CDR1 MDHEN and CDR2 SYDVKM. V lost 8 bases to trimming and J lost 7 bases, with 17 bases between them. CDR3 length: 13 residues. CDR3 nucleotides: TGTGCCAGCCTGACTCAGGGACGGCGTGGCTACACCTTC. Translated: CASLTQGRRGYTF.

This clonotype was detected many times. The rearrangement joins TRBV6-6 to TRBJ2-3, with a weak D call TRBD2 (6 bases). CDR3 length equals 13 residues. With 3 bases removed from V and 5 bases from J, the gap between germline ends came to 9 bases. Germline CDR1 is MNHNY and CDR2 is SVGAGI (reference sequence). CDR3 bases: TGTGCCAGCAGTTATTCGGGAGTAGATACGCAGTATTTT. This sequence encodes CASSYSGVDTQYF.

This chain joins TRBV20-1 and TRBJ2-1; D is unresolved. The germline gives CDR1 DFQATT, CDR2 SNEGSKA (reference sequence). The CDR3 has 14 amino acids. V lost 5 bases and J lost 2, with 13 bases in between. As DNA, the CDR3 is TGCAGTGCTGCCCAGCCCACCGCCTACAATGAGCAGTTCTTC. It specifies CSAAQPTAYNEQFF.

CDR3 amino acids: CSGASGTAGGNNEQFF. CDR3 in DNA: TGCAGCGGTGCTAGCGGGACGGCTGGCGGCAACAATGAGCAGTTCTTC. The rearrangement links TRBV29-1 to TRBJ2-1; 9 bases are shared with TRBD2. The CDR3 spans 16 residues. Germline CDR1 is SQVTM and CDR2 is ANQGSEA. Trimming removed 7 bases from V and 5 bases from J; junction bases left unmatched: 15.

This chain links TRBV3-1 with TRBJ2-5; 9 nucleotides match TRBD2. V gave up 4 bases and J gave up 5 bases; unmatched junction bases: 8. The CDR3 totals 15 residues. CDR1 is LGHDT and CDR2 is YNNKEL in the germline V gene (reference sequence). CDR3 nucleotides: TGTGCCAGCAGCCGAAATCCTAGCGGGACGGAGACCCAGTACTTC. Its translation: CASSRNPSGTETQYF.

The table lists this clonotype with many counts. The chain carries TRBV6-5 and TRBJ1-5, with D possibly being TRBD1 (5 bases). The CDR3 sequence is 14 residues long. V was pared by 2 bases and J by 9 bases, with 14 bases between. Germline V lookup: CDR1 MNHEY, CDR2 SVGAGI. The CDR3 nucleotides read TGTGCCAGCAGTTACGCCCAGGGAGGAAGGCCCCAGCATTTT. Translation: CASSYAQGGRPQHF.

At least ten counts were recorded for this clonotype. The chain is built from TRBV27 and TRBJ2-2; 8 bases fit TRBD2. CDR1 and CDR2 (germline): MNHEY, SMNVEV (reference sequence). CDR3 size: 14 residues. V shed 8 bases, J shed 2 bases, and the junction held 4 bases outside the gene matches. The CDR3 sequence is CASRSGRNTGELFF. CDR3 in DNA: TGTGCCAGCCGAAGCGGGAGAAACACCGGGGAGCTGTTTTTT.

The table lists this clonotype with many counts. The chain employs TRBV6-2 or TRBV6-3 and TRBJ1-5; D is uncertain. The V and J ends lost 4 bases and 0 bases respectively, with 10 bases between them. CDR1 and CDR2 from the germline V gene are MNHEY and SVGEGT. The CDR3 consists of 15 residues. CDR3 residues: CASSSNQVSNQPQHF. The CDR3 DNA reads TGTGCCAGCAGTTCAAATCAGGTTAGCAATCAGCCCCAGCATTTT.

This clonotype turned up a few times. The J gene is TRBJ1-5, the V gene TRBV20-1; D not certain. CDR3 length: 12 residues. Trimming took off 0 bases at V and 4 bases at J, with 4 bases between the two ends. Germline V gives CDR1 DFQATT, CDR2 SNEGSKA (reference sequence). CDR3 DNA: TGCAGTGCTAGAGATCCAAATCAGCCCCAGCATTTT. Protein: CSARDPNQPQHF.

The CDR3 DNA reads as TGTGCCAGCAGCCAGGGACTAGCGGGAGGCTCTGAGACCCAGTACTTC. This encodes CASSQGLAGGSETQYF. The gene calls are TRBV7-2 and TRBJ2-5, with TRBD2 matching over 15 bases. The germline gives CDR1 SGHTA, CDR2 FQGNSA. The junction had 6 bases not matched to a gene; V was cut back by 5 bases and J by 5 bases. The CDR3 sequence is 16 residues long.

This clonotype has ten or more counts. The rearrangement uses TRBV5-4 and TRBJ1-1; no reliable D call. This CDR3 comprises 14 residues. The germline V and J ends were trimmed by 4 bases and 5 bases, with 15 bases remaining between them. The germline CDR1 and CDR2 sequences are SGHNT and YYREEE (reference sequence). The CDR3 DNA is TGTGCCAGCAGCCCTTCGGGAGGTTATACTGAAGCTTTCTTT. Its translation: CASSPSGGYTEAFF.

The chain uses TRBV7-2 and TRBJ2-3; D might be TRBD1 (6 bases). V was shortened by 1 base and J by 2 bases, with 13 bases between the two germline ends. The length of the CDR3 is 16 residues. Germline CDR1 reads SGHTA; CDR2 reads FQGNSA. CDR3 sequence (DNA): TGTGCCAGCAGCTTAGGGGTAAACAGGGACACAGATACGCAGTATTTT. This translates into CASSLGVNRDTDTQYF.